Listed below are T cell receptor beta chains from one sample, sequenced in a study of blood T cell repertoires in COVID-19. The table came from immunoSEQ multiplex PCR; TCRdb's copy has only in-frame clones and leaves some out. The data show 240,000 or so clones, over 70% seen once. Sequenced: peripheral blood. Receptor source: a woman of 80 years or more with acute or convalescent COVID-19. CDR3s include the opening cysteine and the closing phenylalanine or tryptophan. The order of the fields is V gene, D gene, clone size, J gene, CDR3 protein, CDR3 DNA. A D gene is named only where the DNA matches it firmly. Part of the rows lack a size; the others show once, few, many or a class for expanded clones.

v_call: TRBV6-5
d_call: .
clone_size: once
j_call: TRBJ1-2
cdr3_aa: CASSYSRDNGYTF
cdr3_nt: TGTGCCAGCAGTTACTCGAGGGACAATGGCTACACCTTC

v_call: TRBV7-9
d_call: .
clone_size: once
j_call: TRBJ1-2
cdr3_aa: CASSPRDTAGYTF
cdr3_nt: TGTGCCAGCAGTCCTCGGGACACTGCGGGCTACACCTTC

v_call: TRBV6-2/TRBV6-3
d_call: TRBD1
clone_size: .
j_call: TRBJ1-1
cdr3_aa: CASSQGARTEAFF
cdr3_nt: TGTGCCAGCAGTCAGGGGGCCCGCACTGAAGCTTTCTTT

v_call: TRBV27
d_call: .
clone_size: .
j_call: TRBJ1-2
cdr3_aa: CASTSGRGYGYTF
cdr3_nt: TGTGCCAGCACCTCTGGCAGGGGTTATGGCTACACCTTC

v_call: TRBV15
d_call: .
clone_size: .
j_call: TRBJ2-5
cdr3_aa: CATSREQQETQYF
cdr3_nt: TGTGCCACCAGCAGAGAACAGCAAGAGACCCAGTACTTC

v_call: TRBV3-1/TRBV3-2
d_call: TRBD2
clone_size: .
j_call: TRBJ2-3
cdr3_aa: CASSQISGSDHTQYF
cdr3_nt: TGTGCCAGCAGCCAAATTAGCGGGAGCGACCATACGCAGTATTTT

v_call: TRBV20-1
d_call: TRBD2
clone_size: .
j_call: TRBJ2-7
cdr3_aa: CSARGGSVEYF
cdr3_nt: TGCAGTGCTAGGGGCGGGAGTGTCGAATACTTC

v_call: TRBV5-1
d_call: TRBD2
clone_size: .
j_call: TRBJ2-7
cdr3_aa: CASSLRSGGFAGEQYF
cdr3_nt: TGCGCCAGCAGCTTGAGAAGCGGGGGTTTTGCAGGCGAGCAGTACTTC

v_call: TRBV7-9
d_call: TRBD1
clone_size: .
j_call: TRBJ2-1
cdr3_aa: CASSLYGTGLDEQFF
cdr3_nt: TGTGCCAGCAGCTTATATGGGACAGGGCTAGATGAGCAGTTCTTC

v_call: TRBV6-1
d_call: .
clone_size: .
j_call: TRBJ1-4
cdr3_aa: CASSERTPKGEKLFF
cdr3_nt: TGTGCCAGCAGTGAGAGGACACCAAAGGGTGAAAAACTGTTTTTT

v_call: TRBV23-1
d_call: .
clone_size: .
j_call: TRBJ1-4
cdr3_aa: CARGDATTNEKLFF
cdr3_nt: TGCGCCAGGGGAGATGCTACAACTAATGAAAAACTGTTTTTT

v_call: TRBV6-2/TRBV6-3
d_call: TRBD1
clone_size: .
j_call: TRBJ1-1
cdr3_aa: CASSGQGNTEAFF
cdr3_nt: TGTGCCAGCAGTGGACAGGGGAACACTGAAGCTTTCTTT

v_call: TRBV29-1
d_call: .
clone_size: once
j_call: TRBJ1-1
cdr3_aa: CSVDRSSFNTEAFF
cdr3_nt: TGCAGCGTTGACAGGTCGAGTTTCAACACTGAAGCTTTCTTT

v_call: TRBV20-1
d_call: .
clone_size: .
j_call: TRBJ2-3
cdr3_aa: CSASQGVDTQYF
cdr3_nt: TGCAGTGCTAGTCAGGGCGTGGATACGCAGTATTTT

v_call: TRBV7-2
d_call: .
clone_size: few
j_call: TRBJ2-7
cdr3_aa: CASAQERTYEQYF
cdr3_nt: TGTGCCAGCGCACAGGAGAGGACCTACGAGCAGTACTTC

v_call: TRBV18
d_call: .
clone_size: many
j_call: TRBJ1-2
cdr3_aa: CASSPSGLIPYGYTF
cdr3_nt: TGTGCCAGCTCACCATCGGGACTGATTCCTTATGGCTACACCTTC

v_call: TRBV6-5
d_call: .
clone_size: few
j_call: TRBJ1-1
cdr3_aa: CASSRTGNTEAFF
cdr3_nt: TGTGCCAGCAGTCGCACAGGGAACACTGAAGCTTTCTTT

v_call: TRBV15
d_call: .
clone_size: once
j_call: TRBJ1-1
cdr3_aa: CATSTLRDTEAFF
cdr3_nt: TGTGCCACCAGCACGCTCCGGGACACTGAAGCTTTCTTT

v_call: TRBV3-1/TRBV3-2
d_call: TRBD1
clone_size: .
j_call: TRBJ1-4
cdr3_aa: CASSQGQGVKKLFF
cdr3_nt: TGTGCCAGCAGCCAAGGACAGGGAGTCAAAAAACTGTTTTTT

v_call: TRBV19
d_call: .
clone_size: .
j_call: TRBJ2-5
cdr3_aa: CASSEMQGQETQYF
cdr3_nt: TGTGCCAGTAGCGAAATGCAGGGGCAAGAGACCCAGTACTTC

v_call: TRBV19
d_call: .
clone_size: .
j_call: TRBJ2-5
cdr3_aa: CARWAIQETQYF
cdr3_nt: TGTGCCCGATGGGCTATCCAAGAGACCCAGTACTTC

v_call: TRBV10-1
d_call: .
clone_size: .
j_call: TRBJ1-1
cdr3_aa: CASSESSTEAFF
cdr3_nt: TGCGCCAGCAGTGAGTCGAGCACTGAAGCTTTCTTT

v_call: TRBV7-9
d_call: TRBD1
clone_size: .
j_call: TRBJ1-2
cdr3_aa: CASSLAPYTGGRYGYTF
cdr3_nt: TGTGCCAGCAGCTTAGCCCCTTATACAGGGGGCAGGTATGGCTACACCTTC

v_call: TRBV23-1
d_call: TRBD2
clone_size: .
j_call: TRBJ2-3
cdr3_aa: CASSQSTGGGGTDTQYF
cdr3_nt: TGCGCCAGCAGTCAATCCACCGGCGGGGGGGGCACAGATACGCAGTATTTT

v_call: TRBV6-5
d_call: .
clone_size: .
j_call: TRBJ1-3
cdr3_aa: CASSYLIQSGNTIYF
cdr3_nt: TGTGCCAGCAGTTACTTGATACAGTCTGGAAACACCATATATTTT

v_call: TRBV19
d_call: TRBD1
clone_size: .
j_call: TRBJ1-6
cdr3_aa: CASRDRENSPLHF
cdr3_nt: TGTGCCAGTAGGGACAGGGAAAATTCACCCCTCCACTTT

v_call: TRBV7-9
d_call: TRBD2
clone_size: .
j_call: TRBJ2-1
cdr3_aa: CASSSPTSGPQDEQFF
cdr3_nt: TGTGCCAGCAGCTCCCCGACTAGCGGACCGCAGGATGAGCAGTTCTTC

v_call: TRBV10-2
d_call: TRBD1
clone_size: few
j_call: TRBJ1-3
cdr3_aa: CASSGTGGNTIYF
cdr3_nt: TGCGCCAGCAGTGGGACAGGCGGAAACACCATATATTTT

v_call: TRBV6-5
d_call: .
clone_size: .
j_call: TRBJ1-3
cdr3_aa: CASRVTFSSGNTIYF
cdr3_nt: TGTGCCAGCAGAGTCACTTTTAGCTCTGGAAACACCATATATTTT

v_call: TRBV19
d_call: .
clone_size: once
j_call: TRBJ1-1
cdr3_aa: CASSIDSPRGTEAFF
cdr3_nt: TGTGCCAGTAGTATAGATAGCCCCAGGGGCACTGAAGCTTTCTTT

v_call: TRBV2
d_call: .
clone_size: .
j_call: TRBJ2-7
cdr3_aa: CASKGAYEQYF
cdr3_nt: TGTGCCAGCAAGGGGGCCTACGAGCAGTACTTC

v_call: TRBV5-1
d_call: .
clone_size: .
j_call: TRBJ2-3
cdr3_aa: CASSRGGNPGSDTQYF
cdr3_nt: TGCGCCAGCAGCAGGGGGGGTAACCCAGGTTCAGATACGCAGTATTTT

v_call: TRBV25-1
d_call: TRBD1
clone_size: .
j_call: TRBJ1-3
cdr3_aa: CASSATGGSSGNTIYF
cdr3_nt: TGTGCCAGCAGTGCTACAGGGGGCTCCTCTGGAAACACCATATATTTT

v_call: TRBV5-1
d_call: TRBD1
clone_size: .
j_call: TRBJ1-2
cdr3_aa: CASSSGTGKDRGYTF
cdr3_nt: TGCGCCAGCAGCTCGGGGACAGGGAAGGACCGTGGCTACACCTTC

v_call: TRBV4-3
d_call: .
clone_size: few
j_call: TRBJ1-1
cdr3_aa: CASSQDLRPGKAFF
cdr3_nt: TGCGCCAGCAGCCAAGATCTACGGCCAGGGAAAGCTTTCTTT

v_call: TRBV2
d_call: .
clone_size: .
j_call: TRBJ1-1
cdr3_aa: CASIPDSPTEAFF
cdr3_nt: TGTGCCAGCATTCCCGACAGTCCGACTGAAGCTTTCTTT

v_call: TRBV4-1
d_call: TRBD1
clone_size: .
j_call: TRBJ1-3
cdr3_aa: CASSQRQGGAGNTIYF
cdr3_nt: TGCGCCAGCAGCCAAAGACAGGGCGGCGCTGGAAACACCATATATTTT

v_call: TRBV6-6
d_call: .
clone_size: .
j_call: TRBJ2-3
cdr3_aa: CASRSDRRITDTQYF
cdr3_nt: TGTGCCAGCAGGAGCGACAGGCGGATCACAGATACGCAGTATTTT

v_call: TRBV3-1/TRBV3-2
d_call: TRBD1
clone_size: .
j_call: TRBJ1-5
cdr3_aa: CASINQDRGQGQPQHF
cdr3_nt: TGTGCCAGCATCAACCAAGACAGGGGGCAGGGGCAGCCCCAGCATTTT

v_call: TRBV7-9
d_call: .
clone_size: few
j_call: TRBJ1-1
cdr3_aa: CASSLGTDNTEAFF
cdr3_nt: TGTGCCAGCAGCTTAGGGACAGATAACACTGAAGCTTTCTTT

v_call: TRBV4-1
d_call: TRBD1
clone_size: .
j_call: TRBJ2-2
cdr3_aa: CASSPRGQANTGELFF
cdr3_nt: TGCGCCAGCAGCCCCCGGGGACAGGCTAACACCGGGGAGCTGTTTTTT

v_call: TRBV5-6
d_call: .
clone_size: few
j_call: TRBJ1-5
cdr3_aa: CASSLSSGLDNQPQHF
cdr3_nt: TGTGCCAGCAGCTTGAGTTCAGGCTTGGACAATCAGCCCCAGCATTTT

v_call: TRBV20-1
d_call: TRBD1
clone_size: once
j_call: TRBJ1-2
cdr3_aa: CSAVRQGGYTF
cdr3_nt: TGCAGTGCTGTTCGACAGGGTGGCTACACCTTC

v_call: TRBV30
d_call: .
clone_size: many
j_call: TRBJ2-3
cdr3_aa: CAWGGAGDTQYF
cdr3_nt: TGTGCCTGGGGGGGGGCCGGAGATACGCAGTATTTT

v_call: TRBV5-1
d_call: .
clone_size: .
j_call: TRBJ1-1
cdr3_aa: CASSLGTARVTEAFF
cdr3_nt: TGCGCCAGCAGCTTGGGGACAGCAAGGGTTACTGAAGCTTTCTTT

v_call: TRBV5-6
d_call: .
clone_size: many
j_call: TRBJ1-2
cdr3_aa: CASSWGVGVGNGYTF
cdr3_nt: TGTGCCAGCAGCTGGGGGGTCGGTGTAGGGAATGGCTACACCTTC

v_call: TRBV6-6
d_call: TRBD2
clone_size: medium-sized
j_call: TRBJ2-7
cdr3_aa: CASSYSLAGGPSEQYF
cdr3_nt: TGTGCCAGCAGTTACTCACTAGCGGGGGGGCCGAGCGAGCAGTACTTC

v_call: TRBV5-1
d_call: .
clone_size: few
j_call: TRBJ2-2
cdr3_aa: CASSGGAAGWFDTGELFF
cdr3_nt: TGCGCCAGCAGCGGAGGGGCCGCAGGGTGGTTCGACACCGGGGAGCTGTTTTTT

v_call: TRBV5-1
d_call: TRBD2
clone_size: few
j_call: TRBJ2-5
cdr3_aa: CASSTGLAETQYF
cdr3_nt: TGCGCCAGCAGCACGGGACTAGCGGAGACCCAGTACTTC

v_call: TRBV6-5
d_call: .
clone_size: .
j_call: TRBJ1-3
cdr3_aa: CASSYSAQGIGNTIYF
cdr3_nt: TGTGCCAGCAGTTACTCGGCCCAGGGGATCGGAAACACCATATATTTT

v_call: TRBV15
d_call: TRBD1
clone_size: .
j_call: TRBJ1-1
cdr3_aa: CATSTDRGNTEAFF
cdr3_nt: TGTGCCACCAGCACAGACAGGGGGAACACTGAAGCTTTCTTT

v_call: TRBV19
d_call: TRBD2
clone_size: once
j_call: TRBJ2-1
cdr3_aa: CASSPETSGGAFYNEQFF
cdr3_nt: TGTGCCAGTAGTCCAGAGACTAGCGGGGGGGCCTTCTACAATGAGCAGTTCTTC

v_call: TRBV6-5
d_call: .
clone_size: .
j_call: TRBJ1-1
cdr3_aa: CASSQGPSAFF
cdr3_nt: TGTGCCAGCTCCCAGGGTCCTTCAGCTTTCTTT

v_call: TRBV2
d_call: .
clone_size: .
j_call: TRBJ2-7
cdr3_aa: CASRGSGSYEQYF
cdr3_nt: TGTGCCAGCAGGGGGAGCGGCTCCTACGAGCAGTACTTC

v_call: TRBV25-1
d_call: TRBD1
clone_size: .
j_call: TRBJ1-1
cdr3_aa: CASEGQGYTEAFF
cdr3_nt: TGTGCCAGCGAGGGACAGGGCTACACTGAAGCTTTCTTT

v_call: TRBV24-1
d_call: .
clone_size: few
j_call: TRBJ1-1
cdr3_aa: CATSDGQTEAFF
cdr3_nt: TGTGCCACCAGTGACGGACAGACTGAAGCTTTCTTT

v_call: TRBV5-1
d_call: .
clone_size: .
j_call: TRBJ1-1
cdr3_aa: CASSFSGGNTEAFF
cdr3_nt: TGCGCCAGCAGCTTCTCCGGCGGAAACACTGAAGCTTTCTTT

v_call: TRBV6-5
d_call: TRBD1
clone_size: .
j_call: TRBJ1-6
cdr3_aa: CASSYADRGYSPLHF
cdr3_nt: TGTGCCAGCAGTTACGCCGACAGGGGCTATTCACCCCTCCACTTT